This T cell receptor (beta chain) was sequenced for a study of blood T cell repertoires in COVID-19. Study information: Material from acute and convalescent COVID-19 was sourced from the United States, Italy and Spain.

This clone appeared once. With V trimmed by 4 bases and J by 4 bases, 7 bases remained unmatched. The CDR3 extends over 16 amino acids. Germline loops: CDR1 MDHEN, CDR2 SYDVKM. Participants' reported clinical history set cohort assignment. The repertoire was sequenced with immunoSEQ multiplex PCR; TCRdb's copy has only in-frame clones and lacks some. The table shows approximately 210,000 clones, with roughly 82% occurring only once. The TCR comes from a man aged 40-49 years who had recovered from COVID-19. The gene calls are TRBV28 and TRBJ1-6; TRBD1 matches 7 bases. Specimen: PBMCs or T cells enriched from blood (not recorded which). The CDR3 sequence is CASSSQTGLYNSPLHF. CDR3 sequence (DNA): TGTGCCAGCAGTTCCCAGACAGGGCTTTATAATTCACCCCTCCACTTT.